A single sample gave rise to the 18 T cell receptor beta chains below, sequenced in a study of shared clonotypes between healthy human individuals. Libraries were prepared by immunoSEQ multiplex PCR; TCRdb keeps only in-frame clonotypes and omits some of them. The data contain 2 million to 2.5 million clones, 90% to 97% of them singletons. The source material was naive CD4+ T cells sorted from blood. Subset: CD45RA+ positively selected. These receptors came from a young man in good health.

This clone was detected once. The V call is TRBV19, the J call TRBJ1-1; a weak D match, TRBD1 (5 bases). This CDR3 contains 14 residues. Germline-derived CDR1 and CDR2 are LNHDA and SQIVND (reference sequence). With 8 bases removed from V and 4 bases from J, the gap between germline ends came to 17 bases. CDR3 coding DNA: TGTGCCAGTCGGACCGGGGGGTTGGTCACTGAAGCTTTCTTT. It codes for CASRTGGLVTEAFF.

The chain employs TRBV6-6 and TRBJ2-1; 13 bases match TRBD2. In germline, CDR1 is MNHNY, CDR2 SVGAGI (reference sequence). CDR3 length equals 15 residues. Trimming at V came to 6 bases and at J to 10 bases, leaving 9 bases not matched to a gene. In DNA form, the CDR3 reads TGTGCCAGCAGCAAGACTAGCGGGGGGCCCCAAGAGCAGTTCTTC. Protein product: CASSKTSGGPQEQFF.

The chain carries TRBV6-6 and TRBJ2-3, with D possibly matching TRBD2 (6 bases). The ends were cut back, 5 bases at V and 0 bases at J, with 12 bases in the middle. The germline CDR1 and CDR2 sequences are MNHNY and SVGAGI (reference sequence). The CDR3 loop spans 15 amino acids. CDR3 amino acids: CASSAGGLSTDTQYF. Written as DNA, the CDR3 is TGTGCCAGCAGTGCCGGAGGGCTTAGCACAGATACGCAGTATTTT.

This sequence joins TRBV7-2 and TRBJ2-5; 12 bases map to TRBD1. V trimming: 0 bases; J trimming: 4 bases; junction bases outside the gene matches: 9. The CDR3 is made up of 18 amino acids. CDR1 and CDR2 from the germline V gene are SGHTA and FQGNSA. The CDR3 DNA is TGTGCCAGCAGCTTAGCCCCCGGGACAGGGGGCCAGAGAGAGACCCAGTACTTC. Translating it yields CASSLAPGTGGQRETQYF.

The gene calls are TRBV27 and TRBJ2-2; 8 positions agree with TRBD1. This CDR3 has 16 amino acids. Per the germline V gene, CDR1 is MNHEY and CDR2 is SMNVEV (reference sequence). J was trimmed by 1 base and V by 4 bases; bases with no gene match: 5. CDR3 in DNA: TGTGCCAGCAGTTCTCGGACAGGGCTGAACACCGGGGAGCTGTTTTTT. Its protein is CASSSRTGLNTGELFF.

V gene TRBV5-1 combines with J gene TRBJ2-5; 15 bases match TRBD2. V dropped 0 bases and J dropped 2; count of bases not matched to a gene: 2. The CDR3 loop spans 17 amino acids. The germline gives CDR1 SGHRS, CDR2 YFSETQ. The CDR3 DNA follows: TGCGCCAGCAGCTTGGCGGGACTAGCGGGAGGTCAAGAGACCCAGTACTTC. The encoded protein is CASSLAGLAGGQETQYF.

V usage is TRBV2 and J usage is TRBJ1-5, with TRBD1 identical over 10 bases. CDR1 is SNHLY and CDR2 is FYNNEI in the germline V gene. Trimming took 8 bases from V and 5 from J; bases not matched to a gene: 9. CDR3 length equals 15 residues. CDR3 sequence: CASRPGQGTYQPQHF. CDR3 bases: TGTGCCAGCCGACCGGGACAGGGGACCTATCAGCCCCAGCATTTT.

The chain recombines TRBV28 with TRBJ1-5, with TRBD1 as a possible D gene (6 bases). The ends were cut back, 8 bases at V and 0 bases at J, with 14 bases in the middle. CDR1 and CDR2 (germline): MDHEN, SYDVKM. This CDR3 has 15 residues. CDR3 DNA sequence: TGTGCCAGCGGCAGGGGAGGACCTAGCAATCAGCCCCAGCATTTT. Amino acids: CASGRGGPSNQPQHF.

The chain has TRBV10-3 and TRBJ1-5, with 7 bases aligning to TRBD1. Losses at the gene ends were 3 bases for V and 0 bases for J; bases not matched to a gene: 11. Germline V gene lookup returns CDR1 ENHRY and CDR2 SYGVKD. The CDR3 has 18 amino acids. This CDR3 is CAISDVTGVSGSNQPQHF. CDR3 DNA sequence: TGTGCCATCAGTGATGTTACAGGGGTTTCGGGTAGCAATCAGCCCCAGCATTTT.

This chain uses TRBV5-6 with TRBJ1-1; D unresolved. The CDR3 consists of 14 residues. Trimming stripped 2 bases from V and 5 bases from J, with 13 bases between. The germline V gene encodes CDR1 SGHDT and CDR2 YYEEEE. The CDR3 DNA sequence: TGTGCCAGCAGCTTTCTGGGGATGGGTACTGAAGCTTTCTTT. Translating it yields CASSFLGMGTEAFF.

The gene calls are TRBV7-6 and TRBJ1-1, with D tentatively TRBD1 (6 bases). Germline V CDR1 and CDR2: SGHVS, FNYEAQ. Between the trimmed V and J ends, which lost 7 bases and 5 bases, there was a span of 14 bases. CDR3 length: 13 amino acids. CDR3 in amino acids: CASTLGGWTEAFF. DNA for the CDR3: TGTGCCAGCACTCTGGGGGGCTGGACTGAAGCTTTCTTT.

The chain links TRBV30 to TRBJ2-1; either TRBD1 or TRBD2 may fit D (5 bases each). V shed 6 bases and J shed 2 bases, with 14 bases lying between them. The CDR3 has 14 residues. Germline assignment: CDR1 GTSNPN and CDR2 SVGIG (reference sequence). CDR3 DNA: TGTGCCTGCCTACTAGAGGGGACCTACAATGAGCAGTTCTTC. Its translation: CACLLEGTYNEQFF.

The chain combines TRBV19 with TRBJ2-7; TRBD1 matches at 9 bases. The CDR3 sequence is 16 residues long. Germline CDR1 and CDR2: LNHDA and SQIVND (reference sequence). The V gene end was trimmed by 4 bases and the J gene end by 6 bases; junction bases not matched to a gene: 13. CDR3 DNA sequence: TGTGCCAGTAGTACCAACCGGGACAGGGCCCTTGGCGAGCAGTACTTC. The encoded protein is CASSTNRDRALGEQYF.

The chain uses TRBV25-1 and TRBJ1-2; D is perhaps TRBD1 (6 bases). Germline CDR1 MGHDK, CDR2 SYGVNS. The CDR3 is 15 amino acids. Trimming cost V 1 base and J 4 bases, with 13 bases left between them. CDR3 sequence: CASSESAGAVYGYTF. In DNA form, the CDR3 reads TGTGCCAGCAGTGAATCGGCAGGGGCCGTCTATGGCTACACCTTC.

The chain combines TRBV10-3 with TRBJ2-2; D ambiguous. The CDR3 totals 16 residues. Germline CDR1 is ENHRY and CDR2 is SYGVKD. Trimming took off 5 bases at V and 0 bases at J, with 13 bases between the two ends. The CDR3 DNA reads TGTGCCATCAGTCCACCCCCCCCGTCGAACACCGGGGAGCTGTTTTTT. It specifies CAISPPPPSNTGELFF.

The genes are TRBV18 and TRBJ2-3; 8 bases agree with TRBD2. The CDR3 is 18 residues long. The junction had 10 bases not matched to a gene; V was cut back by 2 bases and J by 0 bases. Looked up from germline, CDR1 is KGHSH and CDR2 is LQKENI. The CDR3: CASSPFAERGPSTDTQYF. DNA for the CDR3: TGTGCCAGCTCACCATTCGCCGAGCGGGGGCCGAGCACAGATACGCAGTATTTT.

V usage is TRBV28 and J usage is TRBJ2-3, with TRBD2 matching 8 bases. The CDR3 runs to 15 residues. CDR1 is MDHEN, CDR2 SYDVKM, per germline. Trimming took 6 bases from V and 2 from J; bases not matched to a gene: 7. In DNA form, the CDR3 reads TGTGCCAGCAGCCAGCGGGGGTTATCCACAGATACGCAGTATTTT. It codes for CASSQRGLSTDTQYF.

This chain connects TRBV18 to TRBJ1-1; 7 bases map to TRBD1. The CDR3 is made up of 14 amino acids. V gave up 3 bases and J gave up 6 bases; unmatched junction bases: 7. In germline, CDR1 is KGHSH, CDR2 LQKENI. The CDR3 loop reads CASSPSGTDSEAFF. Here the CDR3 DNA reads TGTGCCAGCTCACCTTCGGGGACAGATTCTGAAGCTTTCTTT. Full variable domain (rest looked up from reference TRBV18 and TRBJ1-1): NAGVMQNPRHLVRRRGQEARLRCSPMKGHSHVYWYRQLPEEGLKFMVYLQKENIIDESGMPKERFSAEFPKEGPSILRIQQVVRGDSAAYFCASSPSGTDSEAFFGQGTRLTVV.